The rows below give T cell receptor beta chains drawn from one sample of a study of T cell repertoires in cytomegalovirus infection. TCRdb re-called the reads with MiXCR, one entry per CDR3 protein. Of hundreds of thousands of distinct CDR3 sequences listed, around 24% were seen once; the top ten hold approximately 8.2%. The sequencing input was CD8+ T cells from PBMCs. The receptors here all came from a human donor in good health (CMV status not recorded). Some clones in this sample may be carry-over from other donors' samples. CDR3s include the opening cysteine and the closing phenylalanine or tryptophan. The order of the fields is J gene, D gene, clone size, CDR3 length, V gene, CDR3 DNA, CDR3 protein. The D gene is left open where the match is weak. Not all rows give a size; the values are once, few, many and, for expanded clones, a class.

J: TRBJ2-5
D: TRBD1
size: -
length: 16
V: TRBV25-1
DNA: TGTGCCAGCAGTGGTGTCGGACAGGCTTACCAAGAGACCCAGTACTTC
CDR3: CASSGVGQAYQETQYF

J: TRBJ2-3
D: -
size: many
length: 12
V: TRBV11-2
DNA: TGTGCCAGCAGCCTAAAGGGGTATACGCAGTATTTT
CDR3: CASSLKGYTQYF

J: TRBJ1-2
D: TRBD1
size: few
length: 14
V: TRBV13
DNA: TGTGCCAGCAGCAGGACAGGGGGCGAACGTGGCTACACCTTC
CDR3: CASSRTGGERGYTF

J: TRBJ2-3
D: TRBD1
size: many
length: 15
V: TRBV7-2
DNA: TGTGCCAGCAGCTTAGGGGACAGGCCTGGGGATACGCAGTATTTT
CDR3: CASSLGDRPGDTQYF

J: TRBJ2-3
D: TRBD2
size: -
length: 14
V: TRBV20-1
DNA: TGCAGTGCTAGATCGGGACTAGCGGCAGATACGCAGTATTTT
CDR3: CSARSGLAADTQYF

J: TRBJ2-7
D: -
size: few
length: 14
V: TRBV25-1
DNA: TGTGCCAGCAGTGAAACAGGGTGGTCCTACGAGCAGTACTTC
CDR3: CASSETGWSYEQYF

J: TRBJ2-5
D: TRBD2
size: -
length: 16
V: TRBV4-1
DNA: TGCGCCAGCAGCCAAGGATCGGGGGGGCTACGGGAGACCCAGTACTTC
CDR3: CASSQGSGGLRETQYF

J: TRBJ1-2
D: TRBD1
size: few
length: 18
V: TRBV28
DNA: TGTGCCAGCAGTTCTCCCCGGTGGGACAGGGAAGGCCCGTATGGCTACACCTTC
CDR3: CASSSPRWDREGPYGYTF

J: TRBJ1-1
D: -
size: -
length: 13
V: TRBV6-6
DNA: TGTGCCAGCACCAACACGGAGAACACTGAAGCTTTCTTT
CDR3: CASTNTENTEAFF

J: TRBJ1-2
D: -
size: many
length: 16
V: TRBV7-8
DNA: TGTGCCAGTAGGGGGACCGAGCCCTTGGTGGGTGGAGGCTACACCTTC
CDR3: CASRGTEPLVGGGYTF

J: TRBJ1-5
D: -
size: many
length: 14
V: TRBV28
DNA: TGTGCCAGCAGCCTGACCATTAGCAATCAGCCCCAGCATTTT
CDR3: CASSLTISNQPQHF

J: TRBJ2-2
D: -
size: many
length: 12
V: TRBV7-9
DNA: TGTGCCAGCAGCCCAGGGGTCGGGGAGCTGTTTTTT
CDR3: CASSPGVGELFF

J: TRBJ2-7
D: TRBD2
size: -
length: 16
V: TRBV10-3
DNA: TGTGCCATCAGTTTGGGAACTAGCGGGGGGACCTACGAGCAGTACTTC
CDR3: CAISLGTSGGTYEQYF

J: TRBJ2-2
D: -
size: -
length: 14
V: TRBV19
DNA: TGTGCCAGTAGTATCGGCGGGGTGAACGGGGAGCTGTTTTTT
CDR3: CASSIGGVNGELFF

J: TRBJ2-1
D: TRBD1
size: few
length: 15
V: TRBV12-3/TRBV12-4
DNA: TGTGCCAGCAGCAAAAAGGACAGGGAATACAATGAGCAGTTCTTC
CDR3: CASSKKDREYNEQFF

J: TRBJ1-1
D: -
size: -
length: 14
V: TRBV5-1
DNA: TGCGCCAGCATGCTTACAGGGATGGGCACTGAAGCTTTCTTT
CDR3: CASMLTGMGTEAFF

J: TRBJ2-5
D: TRBD1
size: -
length: 14
V: TRBV9
DNA: TGTGCCAGCAGCGTAGCGGACAGGGAAGAGACCCAGTACTTC
CDR3: CASSVADREETQYF

J: TRBJ2-1
D: TRBD2
size: many
length: 16
V: TRBV29-1
DNA: TGCAGCGTGAGCGGACTAGCGGCTTCTTCCTACAATGAGCAGTTCTTC
CDR3: CSVSGLAASSYNEQFF

J: TRBJ2-7
D: -
size: -
length: 15
V: TRBV5-3
DNA: TGTGCCAGCAGCTTGATGCGGAAGAGCTCCTACGAGCAGTACTTC
CDR3: CASSLMRKSSYEQYF

J: TRBJ2-5
D: -
size: few
length: 15
V: TRBV5-1
DNA: TGCGCCAGCAGCTTGATCGGCAGGGTTGAGGAGACCCAGTACTTC
CDR3: CASSLIGRVEETQYF

J: TRBJ1-2
D: -
size: few
length: 9
V: TRBV2
DNA: TGTGCCAGCAGTGAAGCGGACACCTTC
CDR3: CASSEADTF

J: TRBJ1-2
D: -
size: many
length: 11
V: TRBV7-6
DNA: TGTGCCAGCAGTACAAGTTATGGCTACACCTTC
CDR3: CASSTSYGYTF

J: TRBJ2-3
D: -
size: many
length: 13
V: TRBV11-3
DNA: TGTGCCAGCAGCAAGACAGGTCGGGATACGCAGTATTTT
CDR3: CASSKTGRDTQYF

J: TRBJ2-7
D: -
size: many
length: 15
V: TRBV7-2
DNA: TGTGCCAGTTATATCTTTGGCAGGGGAACCTACGAGCAGTACTTC
CDR3: CASYIFGRGTYEQYF

J: TRBJ2-2
D: -
size: -
length: 15
V: TRBV6-2/TRBV6-3
DNA: TGTGCCAGCAGTTACTCGATTGCCCCCGTAGGGGAGCTGTTTTTT
CDR3: CASSYSIAPVGELFF

J: TRBJ2-1
D: TRBD1
size: few
length: 17
V: TRBV4-3
DNA: TGCGCCAGCAGCCAATTTGGACAGGGGAGCTCCTACAATGAGCAGTTCTTC
CDR3: CASSQFGQGSSYNEQFF

J: TRBJ1-1
D: -
size: few
length: 15
V: TRBV4-3
DNA: TGCGCCAGCAGCCATGACAGGACAGAGAACACTGAAGCTTTCTTT
CDR3: CASSHDRTENTEAFF

J: TRBJ1-1
D: -
size: many
length: 14
V: TRBV4-3
DNA: TGCGCCAGCAGCCAAGCCGGGGAGAACACTGAAGCTTTCTTT
CDR3: CASSQAGENTEAFF

J: TRBJ2-5
D: -
size: many
length: 14
V: TRBV7-2
DNA: TGTGCCAGCAGCTTAAGGGCCCTAGAAGAGACCCAGTACTTC
CDR3: CASSLRALEETQYF

J: TRBJ2-7
D: TRBD1
size: few
length: 17
V: TRBV20-1
DNA: TGCAGTGCTACCGTTATCCCTTACGGGACAGGGGACGACGAGCAGTACTTC
CDR3: CSATVIPYGTGDDEQYF

J: TRBJ1-1
D: -
size: few
length: 15
V: TRBV11-1
DNA: TGTGCCAGCAGCTTAGAGTCGGGGGAACACACTGAAGCTTTCTTT
CDR3: CASSLESGEHTEAFF

J: TRBJ1-2
D: TRBD1
size: -
length: 13
V: TRBV14
DNA: TGTGCCAGCAGCCATTTGACAGGGTATGGCTACACCTTC
CDR3: CASSHLTGYGYTF

J: TRBJ1-2
D: -
size: -
length: 13
V: TRBV29-1
DNA: TGCAGCGTGAACAGTGGGATACCTTATGGCTACACCTTC
CDR3: CSVNSGIPYGYTF

J: TRBJ1-2
D: -
size: few
length: 15
V: TRBV4-3
DNA: TGCGCCAGCAGCCAAGAAAGGCAGGATAACTATGGCTACACCTTC
CDR3: CASSQERQDNYGYTF

J: TRBJ1-1
D: -
size: -
length: 13
V: TRBV18
DNA: TGTGCCAGCTCACCATTTGGCGGACTTGAAGCTTTCTTT
CDR3: CASSPFGGLEAFF

J: TRBJ2-1
D: TRBD2
size: few
length: 18
V: TRBV7-2
DNA: TGTGCCAGCAGCCCCTTCAGCCTAGCGGGGGCCACCTACAATGAGCAGTTCTTC
CDR3: CASSPFSLAGATYNEQFF

J: TRBJ2-1
D: -
size: -
length: 14
V: TRBV10-3
DNA: TGTGCCATCAGCGGACGGAGTAGAAACAATGAGCAGTTCTTC
CDR3: CAISGRSRNNEQFF

J: TRBJ1-1
D: -
size: -
length: 14
V: TRBV14
DNA: TGTGCCAGCAGCCTTCTGGGAAGGAACACTGAAGCTTTCTTT
CDR3: CASSLLGRNTEAFF

J: TRBJ2-7
D: -
size: -
length: 14
V: TRBV10-1
DNA: TGCGCCAGCAGTGAAGTCGAATGGCCCTACGAGCAGTACTTC
CDR3: CASSEVEWPYEQYF

J: TRBJ1-3
D: -
size: few
length: 14
V: TRBV7-9
DNA: TGTGCCAGCAGCTTATTTCAGGCTGGAAACACCATATATTTT
CDR3: CASSLFQAGNTIYF

J: TRBJ2-4
D: -
size: few
length: 15
V: TRBV7-8
DNA: TGTGCCAGCACTCTGGCATACGGGGCCAAAAACATTCAGTACTTC
CDR3: CASTLAYGAKNIQYF

J: TRBJ2-1
D: TRBD2
size: many
length: 16
V: TRBV24-1
DNA: TGTGCCACCAGTGACCTAGGACTAGCGGGGTTTAATGAGCAGTTCTTC
CDR3: CATSDLGLAGFNEQFF

J: TRBJ2-3
D: TRBD1
size: -
length: 14
V: TRBV6-5
DNA: TGTGCCAGCAGCAGGACAGGGGTACAAGATACGCAGTATTTT
CDR3: CASSRTGVQDTQYF

J: TRBJ1-4
D: TRBD1
size: -
length: 18
V: TRBV7-9
DNA: TGTGCCAGCAGCCTAAGTAGTCTTGGACAGGACATCTACGAAAAACTGTTTTTT
CDR3: CASSLSSLGQDIYEKLFF

J: TRBJ1-6
D: -
size: many
length: 15
V: TRBV7-2
DNA: TGTGCCAGCAGCTACCTCGGCGGGGGGGATTCACCCCTCCACTTT
CDR3: CASSYLGGGDSPLHF